This T cell receptor (beta chain) was retrieved from a study of CD8 T cells in Susac syndrome (dated by TCRdb to about 2019). With regard to the full study: Whether CD8+ T cell activation and differentiation in Susac syndrome was antigen driven was tested using repertoire sequencing. The paper as a whole reports these results and caveats: The number of individuals in the TCR sequencing and HLA analysis was recognized as being relatively small.

RNA was extracted using the RNeasy kit, and roughly 0.5 to 1 ug of the RNA was reverse transcribed with random hexamers. TCR beta CDR3 regions were amplified with the immunoSEQ multiplex PCR assay covering 54 Vbeta and 13 Jbeta segments. To correct PCR amplification bias, a synthetic template baseline was used for both primer optimization and computational correction. The paper's data handling went like this. Reads were assigned to V, D and J genes according to IMGT and analyzed in immunoSEQ Analyzer, with only productive sequences retained. Clonality was calculated as one minus the Shannon entropy normalized by log2 of the number of productive unique sequences. For each patient and control, public and private clones were evaluated among the 100 most prevalent clones. A clone was defined as Susac-specific if it was absent from the healthy and MS cohorts, from around 960 published viral clones and from other ImmuneACCESS disease sequences. The raw public data were reprocessed by TCRdb itself: fastp quality trimming at Q25, MiXCR clonotype calling, in-frame beta chains only. Entries that share a CDR3 protein sequence are merged under the most common genes and DNA. The V and J calls here are based on TCRdb, not the publication. In all, the sample holds roughly 130,000 distinct CDR3 sequences, and about 95% of those were seen once. Roughly 0.12% of the sample is taken by the ten largest.

A remark on this clonotype: Which antigen it targets is not known. No base qualities exist here, and no much larger clone lies one base off it.

V is reduced by 4 bases and J by 0 bases, leaving a spacing of 16 bases between them. The CDR3 spans 15 residues, from the cysteine through the phenylalanine. The kept DNA is CDR3 alone, 45 bases in frame from the first base. Via the germline V gene (reference sequence), CDR1 is GTSNPN and CDR2 SVGIG. High-throughput TCR beta sequencing profiled peripheral blood CD8+ and CD4+ T cells from healthy donors, Susac syndrome patients and multiple sclerosis patients. The healthy donors served as controls matched for age and sex. Bulk CD8+ and CD4+ T cells were purified magnetically by negative isolation, whereas CD8+ TEMRA cells were enriched by FACS. Blood was drawn into EDTA tubes, processed within 24 hours, and PBMCs were isolated by density gradient centrifugation. PBMCs destined for TCR sequencing were cryopreserved in liquid nitrogen and later thawed in a 37 °C water bath. The sorted or isolated CD4+, CD8+ and CD8+ TEMRA cells reached a purity of at least 90%.

The sample comprised CD4+ T cells from PBMCs. This clonotype was obtained from a human donor in good health. Here the chain combines TRBV30 and TRBJ2-7; the D gene is possibly TRBD1, with 6 bases matching. The DNA sequence follows: TGTGCCTGGAACCTCCAGGGGTTCACCTCCTACGAGCAGTACTTC. Its translation reads: CAWNLQGFTSYEQYF.